This T cell receptor (beta chain) was sequenced in a study of cytomegalovirus exposure and HLA in healthy donors. Concerning this clone: What it binds is not known.

Per germline, CDR1 MDHEN and CDR2 SYDVKM. V was trimmed by 10 bases and J by 1 base, leaving 10 bases between them. The CDR3 contains 13 residues. 60 Vbeta and 13 Jbeta primers were used in PCR. Clones were sequenced by immunoSEQ multiplex PCR, and TCRdb holds only the in-frame ones, with some missing. The repertoire has 95,000 to 100,000 clones, approximately 89% of them found once; the top ten carry 3% to 5%. Overall study findings and caveats: Among TCR beta chains, those listed as cytomegalovirus-associated numbered over 150.

The source of this sequence is a young man in good health and CMV-seronegative. The specimen was PBMCs. This chain links TRBV28 with TRBJ1-4, with unresolved D. The CDR3 nucleotides read TGTGCCACCTCGTCAGGAACTAATGAAAAACTGTTTTTT. It is translated as CATSSGTNEKLFF.